This T cell receptor (beta chain) was profiled in a study of identical twins' blood T cells. The study's findings and limits: Out-of-frame TCRbeta clonotypes reportedly had markedly more similar V usage in twins than unrelated donors. Twins shared about as many clonotypes as their cloneset sizes predicted.

Sample barcodes were added at both library ends during cDNA synthesis. TCRdb called the 5' RACE reads again in MiXCR, with one record for every CDR3 protein. Of 350,000 to 400,000 distinct CDR3 sequences in the sample, 28% were seen once. Six healthy women, forming three identical twin pairs, donated samples. Germline CDR1 is LNHDA and CDR2 is SQIVND (reference sequence). The CDR3 totals 15 residues. This clonotype was observed once. Its target is not known. Just one base apart from a much larger clone, this may be a read error. The sequence came from a woman aged 18-49 years in good health. The specimen was PBMCs. This chain links TRBV19 with TRBJ1-1; D perhaps matches TRBD1 (6 bases). Here the CDR3 DNA reads TGTGCCAGTAGTATAGTTGGGGGGCGCGGAACTGTAGCTTTCTTT. This sequence encodes CASSIVGGRGTVAFF.